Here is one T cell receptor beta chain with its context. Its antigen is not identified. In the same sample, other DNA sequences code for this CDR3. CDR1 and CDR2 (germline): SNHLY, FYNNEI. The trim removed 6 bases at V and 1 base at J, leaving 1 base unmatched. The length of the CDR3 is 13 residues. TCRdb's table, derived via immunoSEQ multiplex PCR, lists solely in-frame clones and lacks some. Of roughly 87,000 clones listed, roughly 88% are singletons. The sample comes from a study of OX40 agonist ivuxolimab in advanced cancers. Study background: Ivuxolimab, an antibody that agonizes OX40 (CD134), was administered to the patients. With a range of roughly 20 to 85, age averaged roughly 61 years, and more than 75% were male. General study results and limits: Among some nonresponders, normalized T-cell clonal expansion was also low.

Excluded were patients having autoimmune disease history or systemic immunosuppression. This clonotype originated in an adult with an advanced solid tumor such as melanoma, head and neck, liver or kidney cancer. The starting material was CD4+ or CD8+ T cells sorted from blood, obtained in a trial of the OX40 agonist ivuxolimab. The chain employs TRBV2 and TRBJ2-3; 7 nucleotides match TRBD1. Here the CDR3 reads CASSGQGTDTQYF. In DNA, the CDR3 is TGTGCCAGCAGCGGACAGGGCACAGATACGCAGTATTTT.